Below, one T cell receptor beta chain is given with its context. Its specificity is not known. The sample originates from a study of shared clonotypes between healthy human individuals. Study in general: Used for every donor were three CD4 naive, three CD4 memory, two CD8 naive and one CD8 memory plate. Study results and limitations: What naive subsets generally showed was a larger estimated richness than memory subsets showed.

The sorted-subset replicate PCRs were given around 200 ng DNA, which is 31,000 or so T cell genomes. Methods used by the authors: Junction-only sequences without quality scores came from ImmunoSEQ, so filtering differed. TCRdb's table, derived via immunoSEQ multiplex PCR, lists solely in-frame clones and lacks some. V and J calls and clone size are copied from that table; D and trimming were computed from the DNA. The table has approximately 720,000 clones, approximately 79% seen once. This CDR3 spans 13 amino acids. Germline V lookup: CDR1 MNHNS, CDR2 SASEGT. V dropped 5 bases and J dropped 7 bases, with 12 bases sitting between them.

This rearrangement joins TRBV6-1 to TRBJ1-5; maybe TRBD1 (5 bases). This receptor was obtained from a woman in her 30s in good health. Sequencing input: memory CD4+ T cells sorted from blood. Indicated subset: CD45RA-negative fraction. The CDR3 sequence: CASSLQVDQPQHF. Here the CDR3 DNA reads TGTGCCAGCAGTTTACAGGTTGACCAGCCCCAGCATTTT.